A selection of T cell receptor beta chains follows, all from one sample in a study of T-cell memory formation after mild COVID-19. MiXCR, applied by TCRdb to the 5' RACE reads, yields one record per CDR3 protein. Found here are fewer than 350,000 distinct CDR3 sequences, approximately 8.4% of them singletons; the top ten hold 20% to 25%. Sequences were obtained from PBMCs or a T cell subset sorted from them (not recorded which). These receptors originate from a man younger than 35 who had mild COVID-19 (a few samples of this study predate the infection). Cell type and time point are not known. Each CDR3 is given with its conserved first and last residue. The order of the fields is J gene, clone size, D gene, V gene, CDR3 DNA, CDR3 protein. D genes are given only for firm matches. Only some rows state a clone size, as once, few, many or a class for expanded clones.

TRBJ1-4,NA,NA,TRBV4-1,TGCGCCAGCAGCCAAGTGTCAGCTACTCATGAAAAACTGTTTTTT,CASSQVSATHEKLFF
TRBJ2-5,many,NA,TRBV7-2,TGTGCCAGCAGCTTAGTAGTTGGCCTCGGGCAAGAGACCCAGTACTTC,CASSLVVGLGQETQYF
TRBJ2-3,many,TRBD2,TRBV10-3,TGTGCCATCAGTGAGGGTCGGCGGGGGATCACAGATACGCAGTATTTT,CAISEGRRGITDTQYF
TRBJ1-2,NA,NA,TRBV5-1,TGCGCCAGCAGCCAAAGGGCTCAATCCGACTATGGCTACACCTTC,CASSQRAQSDYGYTF
TRBJ2-3,NA,NA,TRBV20-1,TGCAGTGCTAGACTCCCGTTTGGTTCAGATACGCAGTATTTT,CSARLPFGSDTQYF
TRBJ2-3,few,NA,TRBV18,TGTGCCAGCTCGCCTATGGGAGATACGCAGTATTTT,CASSPMGDTQYF
TRBJ2-1,few,TRBD1,TRBV4-1,TGCGCCAGCAGCCCCGGGACAGCAATTAGGATCTTC,CASSPGTAIRIF
TRBJ2-5,many,NA,TRBV12-3/TRBV12-4,TGTGCCAGCAGCTCTAGAGCCGAGACCCAGTACTTC,CASSSRAETQYF
TRBJ2-3,few,NA,TRBV28,TGTGCCAGCAGTACGACTAGGTCAGATACGCAGTATTTT,CASSTTRSDTQYF
TRBJ2-1,many,NA,TRBV5-1,TGTGCCAGCAGCTTGGGCGGGAATGAGCAGTTCTTC,CASSLGGNEQFF
TRBJ2-7,few,TRBD1,TRBV29-1,TGCAGCGTTGACCACCCGGACAGGGCCTCCTACGAGCAGTACTTC,CSVDHPDRASYEQYF